The 18 T cell receptor beta chains in this list originate from one sample, sequenced in a study of blood T cell repertoires in COVID-19. The data were produced by immunoSEQ multiplex PCR, yet TCRdb's version contains in-frame clones alone and is incomplete. This sample has 110,000 or so clones, with over 65% found just once. Sample: peripheral blood. Receptors were obtained from a woman aged 60-75 years with acute or convalescent COVID-19.

The chain joins TRBV19 to TRBJ1-4; 7 bases agree with TRBD1. The V and J ends lost 3 bases and 5 bases, in that order; junction bases with no gene match: 6. CDR3 length: 15 amino acids. From germline, CDR1 is LNHDA and CDR2 SQIVND (reference sequence). CDR3 region: CASSMGGTENEKLFF. The CDR3 nucleotides read TGTGCCAGTAGTATGGGCGGGACAGAAAATGAAAAACTGTTTTTT.

This chain joins TRBV4-3 and TRBJ2-1; the match to TRBD1 covers 9 bases. CDR3 length: 15 residues. Germline CDR1 LGHNA, CDR2 YSLEER. V was clipped by 4 bases and J by 6 bases; unmatched bases: 7. The DNA for the CDR3 is TGCGCCAGCAGCCGCCGACAGGGGGGGAGCAATGAGCAGTTCTTC. Translated, it gives CASSRRQGGSNEQFF.

The chain couples TRBV27 to TRBJ2-1; 11 nucleotides agree with TRBD2. CDR3 length: 14 amino acids. The V gene end was trimmed by 3 bases and the J gene end by 7 bases; junction bases not matched to a gene: 2. Germline lookup yields CDR1 MNHEY and CDR2 SMNVEV (reference sequence). Written as DNA, the CDR3 is TGTGCCAGCAGTTTGACTAGCGGGACAAATGAGCAGTTCTTC. Protein sequence: CASSLTSGTNEQFF.

CDR3 sequence (DNA): TGTGCCAGCAGCGTGACCTCTACTAGCGGGAGGGCCTTGGAGCAGTTCTTC. Protein: CASSVTSTSGRALEQFF. The rearrangement uses TRBV9 and TRBJ2-1, with 13 bases matching TRBD2. The germline V gene has CDR1 SGDLS and CDR2 YYNGEE. The CDR3 is 17 amino acids. Trimming at V came to 2 bases and at J to 10 bases, leaving 12 bases not matched to a gene.

The chain recombines TRBV6-2 or TRBV6-3 with TRBJ1-6; D perhaps matches TRBD1 (5 bases). The V and J ends lost 2 bases and 9 bases respectively, with 8 bases between them. Germline V gives CDR1 MNHEY, CDR2 SVGEGT. The CDR3 is 13 amino acids. Here the CDR3 DNA reads TGTGCCAGCAGTTACGTCGGGGGTTCACCCCTCCACTTT. Translating it yields CASSYVGGSPLHF.

V and J are TRBV7-2 and TRBJ1-2, with no clear D. The length of the CDR3 is 13 residues. Germline V gives CDR1 SGHTA, CDR2 FQGNSA. The V and J ends lost 2 bases and 2 bases respectively, with 6 bases between them. The CDR3 region has the DNA TGTGCCAGCAGCTTACGAGGGAACTATGGCTACACCTTC. Protein sequence: CASSLRGNYGYTF. The whole variable domain, filled in from reference TRBV7-2 and TRBJ1-2, reads GAGVSQSPSNKVTEKGKDVELRCDPISGHTALYWYRQSLGQGLEFLIYFQGNSAPDKSGLPSDRFSAERTGGSVSTLTIQRTQQEDSAVYLCASSLRGNYGYTFGSGTRLTVV.

This chain uses TRBV3-1 (or the pseudogene TRBV3-2) with TRBJ2-1; D is uncertain. This CDR3 is 15 amino acids long. Germline V gene data show CDR1 as LGHDT and CDR2 as YNNKEL (reference sequence). Trimming removed 0 bases at V and 2 bases at J, with 8 bases between. The DNA of the CDR3 is TGTGCCAGCAGCCAAGAAGCCGTCCCCTACAATGAGCAGTTCTTC. It specifies CASSQEAVPYNEQFF.

The chain joins TRBV10-3 to TRBJ1-5; tentatively, D is TRBD1 (6 bases). V was cut by 1 base and J by 1 base, with 8 bases left in between. CDR1 is ENHRY, CDR2 SYGVKD, per germline. This CDR3 is built from 15 residues. CDR3 sequence reads: CAISEFGQSNQPQHF. CDR3 sequence (DNA): TGTGCCATCAGTGAGTTCGGACAGAGCAATCAGCCCCAGCATTTT.

The CDR3 here is CASSLQGPNEQFF. DNA for the CDR3: TGTGCCAGCAGCTTACAGGGGCCCAATGAGCAGTTCTTC. The gene calls are TRBV7-9 and TRBJ2-1; D may be TRBD1 (6 bases). Trimming cost V 2 bases and J 6 bases, with 8 bases left between them. Germline CDR1 is SEHNR and CDR2 is FQNEAQ (reference sequence). The CDR3 extends over 13 amino acids.

In its sample, this clone was seen a few times. The chain recombines TRBV28 with TRBJ1-1; 7 bases agree with TRBD1. V gave up 4 bases and J gave up 0 bases; unmatched junction bases: 5. Germline V gene sequence: CDR1 MDHEN, CDR2 SYDVKM. This CDR3 comprises 15 residues. CDR3 sequence: CASSSPGTVNTEAFF. CDR3 DNA sequence: TGTGCCAGCAGTTCACCCGGGACAGTGAACACTGAAGCTTTCTTT.

J is TRBJ1-1 and V is TRBV14; maybe TRBD1 (5 bases). Deletions cut 2 bases from V and 11 bases from J, with 18 bases between. The CDR3 spans 14 residues. The germline V gene has CDR1 SGHDN and CDR2 FVKESK. CDR3 nucleotide sequence: TGTGCCAGCAGCCAATCCCTCGACGGGACTCTGGCTTTCTTT. Translating it yields CASSQSLDGTLAFF. Complete variable domain (other parts from reference TRBV14 and TRBJ1-1): EAGVTQFPSHSVIEKGQTVTLRCDPISGHDNLYWYRRVMGKEIKFLLHFVKESKQDESGMPNNRFLAERTGGTYSTLKVQPAELEDSGVYFCASSQSLDGTLAFFGQGTRLTVV.

This chain connects TRBV4-1 to TRBJ1-4; D unclear. The CDR3 sequence is 15 residues long. CDR1 is MGHRA and CDR2 is YSYEKL in the germline V gene. Trimming took off 0 bases at V and 0 bases at J, with 5 bases between the two ends. The DNA of the CDR3 is TGCGCCAGCAGCCAAGATGAGTCAACTAATGAAAAACTGTTTTTT. It encodes CASSQDESTNEKLFF.

This clone was found once. The chain carries TRBV9 and TRBJ1-1, with TRBD1 matching over 8 bases. This CDR3 has 13 amino acids. Per germline, CDR1 SGDLS and CDR2 YYNGEE. Trimming at V came to 0 bases and at J to 7 bases, leaving 2 bases not matched to a gene. The CDR3 sequence is CASSVEGTGEAFF. Here the CDR3 DNA reads TGTGCCAGCAGCGTAGAGGGGACAGGTGAAGCTTTCTTT. Looking up the rest from reference TRBV9 and TRBJ1-1 gives the full variable domain: DSGVTQTPKHLITATGQRVTLRCSPRSGDLSVYWYQQSLDQGLQFLIQYYNGEERAKGNILERFSAQQFPDLHSELNLSSLELGDSALYFCASSVEGTGEAFFGQGTRLTVV.

This clone came up a few times. V gene TRBV28 combines with J gene TRBJ1-1; 7 bases line up with TRBD1. With 5 bases clipped from V and 7 bases from J, the junction kept 13 bases outside the gene matches. The CDR3 has 15 residues. CDR1 is MDHEN and CDR2 is SYDVKM in the germline V gene. The CDR3, as DNA: TGTGCCAGCAGTCGCCGCAGAGGGGGCTCGATTGAAGCTTTCTTT. Translated: CASSRRRGGSIEAFF.

This chain connects TRBV6-5 to TRBJ1-5; D perhaps matches TRBD1 (6 bases). Germline values: CDR1 MNHEY, CDR2 SVGAGI. The CDR3 spans 12 residues. Trimming removed 6 bases at V and 7 bases at J, with 10 bases between. CDR3 sequence: CASRIGGQPQHF. The CDR3 DNA sequence: TGTGCCAGCAGGATTGGGGGCCAGCCCCAGCATTTT.

The V gene is TRBV7-8, the J gene TRBJ2-7; tentative D call: TRBD1 (7 bases). The CDR3 length is 15 residues. V lost 7 bases to trimming and J lost 4 bases, with 20 bases between them. Germline loops: CDR1 SGHVS, CDR2 FQNEAQ. CDR3 amino acids: CASTGRAGGGYEQYF. CDR3 DNA: TGTGCCAGCACCGGTCGGGCAGGGGGAGGATACGAGCAGTACTTC.

This clone came up once. J is TRBJ1-1 and V is TRBV14; D not resolved. The V end lost 2 bases, the J end lost 5 bases, and 15 bases lay between the germline ends. Germline values: CDR1 SGHDN, CDR2 FVKESK. The CDR3 length is 15 residues. The CDR3 loop reads CASSQPSGRYTEAFF. The CDR3 DNA reads TGTGCCAGCAGCCAACCTAGCGGGAGGTATACTGAAGCTTTCTTT.

A note on this clone: The junction and the germline gene differ at one end; a read error may be behind it. The chain uses TRBV15 and TRBJ1-2, with D unclear. CDR3 size: 14 residues. CDR1 LNHNV and CDR2 YYDKDF come from the germline V gene (reference sequence). CDR3 sequence reads: CATRRDLGGWGYTF. CDR3 sequence (DNA): TGTGCCACCAGAAGAGATCTTGGAGGGTGGGGCTACACCTTC.